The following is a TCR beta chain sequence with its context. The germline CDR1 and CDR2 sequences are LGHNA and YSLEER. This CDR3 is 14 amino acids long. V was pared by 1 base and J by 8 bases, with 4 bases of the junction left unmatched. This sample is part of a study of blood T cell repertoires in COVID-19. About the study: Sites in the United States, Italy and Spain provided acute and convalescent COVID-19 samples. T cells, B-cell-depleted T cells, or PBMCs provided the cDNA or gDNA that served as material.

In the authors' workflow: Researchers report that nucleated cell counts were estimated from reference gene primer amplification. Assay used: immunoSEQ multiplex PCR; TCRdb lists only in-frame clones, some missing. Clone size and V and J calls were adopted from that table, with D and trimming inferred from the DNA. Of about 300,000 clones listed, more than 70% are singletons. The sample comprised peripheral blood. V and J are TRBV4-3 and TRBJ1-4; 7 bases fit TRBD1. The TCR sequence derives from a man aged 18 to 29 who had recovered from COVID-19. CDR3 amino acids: CASSQGQGPEKLFF. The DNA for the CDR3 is TGCGCCAGCAGCCAAGGACAGGGCCCCGAAAAACTGTTTTTT.